The source of this TCR beta chain is a study of blood T cell repertoires in COVID-19. Looking at the study overall: The United States, Italy and Spain supplied acute and convalescent COVID-19 samples. Nucleic acid was either cDNA or gDNA, and it came from T cells, B-cell-depleted T cells, or PBMCs.

Germline CDR1 and CDR2: SGHRS and YFSETQ. Trimming removed 2 bases at V and 3 bases at J, with 12 bases between. The CDR3 has 14 residues. Original data processing: From reference gene primer amplification, estimates of nucleated cell counts were derived. Produced via immunoSEQ multiplex PCR; TCRdb's table is partial and in-frame only. Clone size and V and J calls were adopted from that table, with D and trimming inferred from the DNA. Of roughly 73,000 clones in the sample, 85% to 90% were seen once. This clone was counted only a few times. The V and J genes are TRBV5-1 and TRBJ2-7; no firm D call. Sequenced input: peripheral blood. The sequence derives from a human donor in a cohort sampled during active COVID-19. The DNA of the CDR3 is TGCGCCAGCAGCTTATCAGGTTTGGGCTACGAGCAGTACTTC. Translation: CASSLSGLGYEQYF.